This paragraph covers one T cell receptor (beta chain) sequence. As originally analysed: Reference gene primer amplification yielded estimated nucleated cell counts. Sequenced by immunoSEQ multiplex PCR; TCRdb stores in-frame clones only, minus some. That table furnishes V, J and clone size, whereas the DNA furnished D and trimming. The table records around 250,000 clones, around 90% of them present only once. The entry originates in a study of blood T cell repertoires in COVID-19. In germline, CDR1 is LGHNA, CDR2 YNFKEQ. J gave up 2 bases and V 4 bases, and 9 bases lay outside the gene matches. The CDR3 is 17 amino acids.

Material for sequencing was PBMCs or T cells enriched from blood (not recorded which). This chain uses TRBV4-2 with TRBJ2-1, with TRBD2 matching 9 bases. This sequence originates from a woman in her forties or fifties who had recovered from COVID-19. CDR3 sequence (DNA): TGTGCCAGCAGCCCCCGTGGGGCGGGAGGGCCCTACAATGAGCAGTTCTTC. It codes for CASSPRGAGGPYNEQFF.